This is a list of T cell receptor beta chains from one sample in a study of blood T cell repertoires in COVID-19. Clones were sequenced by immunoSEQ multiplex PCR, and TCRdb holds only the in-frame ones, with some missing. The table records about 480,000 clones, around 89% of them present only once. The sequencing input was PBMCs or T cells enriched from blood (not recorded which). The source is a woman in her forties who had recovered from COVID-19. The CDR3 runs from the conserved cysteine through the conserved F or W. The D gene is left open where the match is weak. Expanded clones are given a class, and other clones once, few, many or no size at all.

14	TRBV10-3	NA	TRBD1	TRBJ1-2	TGTGCCATCAGTGCGGACAGGGGGCCCTATGGCTACACCTTC	CAISADRGPYGYTF
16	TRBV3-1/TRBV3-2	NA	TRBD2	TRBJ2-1	TGTGCCAGCAGCCGCATGCTAGCGGGAGTAGCCAATGAGCAGTTCTTC	CASSRMLAGVANEQFF
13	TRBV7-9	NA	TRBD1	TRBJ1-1	TGTGCCAGCAGCCGCACAGGGGAGACTGAAGCTTTCTTT	CASSRTGETEAFF
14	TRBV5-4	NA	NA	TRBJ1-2	TGTGCCAGCAGCGACGCCGGGTCGTTTTATGGCTACACCTTC	CASSDAGSFYGYTF
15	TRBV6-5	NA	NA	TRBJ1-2	TGTGCCAGCAGTTACTCAGAGTTTTATAGTAATGGCTACACCTTC	CASSYSEFYSNGYTF
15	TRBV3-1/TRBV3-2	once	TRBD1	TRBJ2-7	TGTGCCAGCAGCCGAGAGACAGGGCATTCCTACGAGCAGTACTTC	CASSRETGHSYEQYF
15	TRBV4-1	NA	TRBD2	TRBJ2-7	TGCGCCAGCGGGAGGGCCAGCGGGAGCTCGTACGAGCAGTACTTC	CASGRASGSSYEQYF
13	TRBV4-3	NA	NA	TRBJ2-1	TGCGCCAGCAGCCAGGGACTCCCGCGTGAGCAGTTCTTC	CASSQGLPREQFF
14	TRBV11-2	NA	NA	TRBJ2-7	TGTGCCAGCAGCTTATTTGCGAAAACCTACGAGCAGTACTTC	CASSLFAKTYEQYF
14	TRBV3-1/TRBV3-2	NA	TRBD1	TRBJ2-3	TGTGCCAGCAGCCTGGGGACAGCGCAAGATACGCAGTATTTT	CASSLGTAQDTQYF
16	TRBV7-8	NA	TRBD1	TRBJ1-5	TGTGCCAGCAGCTTAATGGGGACAGGTTCGAATCAGCCCCAGCATTTT	CASSLMGTGSNQPQHF
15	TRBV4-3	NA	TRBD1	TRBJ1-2	TGCGCCAGCAGCCCCTGGGGACAGGGGGACTATGGCTACACCTTC	CASSPWGQGDYGYTF
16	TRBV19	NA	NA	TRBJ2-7	TGTGCCAGTAGTAGTTCTTATGGCAGGGGACCGTACGAGCAGTACTTC	CASSSSYGRGPYEQYF
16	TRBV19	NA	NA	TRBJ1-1	TGTGCCAGTAGGGGCTTAGCGGGGGGGCAGAACACTGAAGCTTTCTTT	CASRGLAGGQNTEAFF
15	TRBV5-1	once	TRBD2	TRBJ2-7	TGCGCCAGCAGCTTTAGCGGGGGTCCTCCCTACGAGCAGTACTTC	CASSFSGGPPYEQYF
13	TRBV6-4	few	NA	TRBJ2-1	TGTGCCAGCAGTGAATCGACTTCCAATGAGCAGTTCTTC	CASSESTSNEQFF
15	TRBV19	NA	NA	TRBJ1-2	TGTGCCAGTAGTATAGTTCGGGCAGGGCACTATGGCTACACCTTC	CASSIVRAGHYGYTF
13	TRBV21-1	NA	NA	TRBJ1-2	TGTGCCAGCATCCATTACCTTGAGTATGGCTACACCTTC	CASIHYLEYGYTF
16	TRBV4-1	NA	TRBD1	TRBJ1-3	TGCGCCAGCAGCCAAGATCTAGGGGGCCTAGGAAACACCATATATTTT	CASSQDLGGLGNTIYF
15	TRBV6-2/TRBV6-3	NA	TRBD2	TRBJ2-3	TGTGCCAGCAGTTACCCGGGGGGGGCGGTTGATACGCAGTATTTT	CASSYPGGAVDTQYF
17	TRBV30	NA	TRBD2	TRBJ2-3	TGTGCCTGGAGTGTAGGGTGGTCTAGCGGGAGCACAGATACGCAGTATTTT	CAWSVGWSSGSTDTQYF
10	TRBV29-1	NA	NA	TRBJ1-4	TGCAGCGTTGGGGCGGAAAAACTGTTTTTT	CSVGAEKLFF
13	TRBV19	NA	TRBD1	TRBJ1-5	TGTGCCAGTACTCTAGACAGGGAACAGCTCCAGCATTTT	CASTLDREQLQHF
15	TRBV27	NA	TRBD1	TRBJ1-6	TGTGCCAGCAGTTTATTAGGCAGGGGGGTTTCACCCCTCCACTTT	CASSLLGRGVSPLHF
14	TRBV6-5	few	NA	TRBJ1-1	TGTGCCAGTCGCTCCGGGAGGATTAACACTGAAGCTTTCTTT	CASRSGRINTEAFF
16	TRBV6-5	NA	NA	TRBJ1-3	TGTGCCAGCAGTTATGTAGGCGAGGGCTCTGGAAACACCATATATTTT	CASSYVGEGSGNTIYF
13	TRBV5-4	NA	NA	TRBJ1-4	TGTGCCAGCAGCTGGAGGGGTAATGAAAAACTGTTTTTT	CASSWRGNEKLFF
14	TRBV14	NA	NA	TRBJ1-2	TGTGCCAGCAGCTCCACTAACCTGTGGTATGGCTACACCTTC	CASSSTNLWYGYTF